The next 3 T cell receptor beta chains were all read from a single sample in a study of T cell clonality in common variable immunodeficiency. Method: immunoSEQ multiplex PCR; TCRdb's copy keeps in-frame clones and lacks some. The repertoire consists of approximately 34,000 clones, none detected only once. Sequenced sample: peripheral blood mononuclear cells. Receptors originate from a person aged 18 to 75 in good health.

As regards this clone: Germline and junction disagree at one end, which may indicate a read error. The CDR3 end falls 3 residues outside the read, so it is completed with the germline J gene. The chain uses TRBV7-9 and TRBJ2-7; D is ambiguous. The CDR3 has 12 amino acids. Germline loops: CDR1 SEHNR, CDR2 FQNEAQ (reference sequence). CDR3 loop: CSSSQSSYEQYF. The sequenced part of the CDR3 DNA is TGTTCCAGCAGCCAGTCATCCTACGAG.

Ten or more counts support this clone. The CDR3 end lies 3 residues beyond the end of the read and is filled in from the germline J gene. The chain is built from TRBV11-2 and TRBJ1-1; no clear D. Germline assignment: CDR1 SGHAT and CDR2 FQNNGV. There are 12 residues in the CDR3. Trimming removed 5 bases from V and 3 bases from J, with 7 bases in between. CDR3 amino acids: CASSPKDTEAFF. The sequenced CDR3 bases are TGTGCCAGCAGCCCGAAGGACACTGAA.

A remark on this clone: Mismatch with germline at one junction end may stem from a read error. Coverage ceases 3 residues before the CDR3 finishes, and the germline J gene fills in the end. The rearrangement joins TRBV5-1 to TRBJ1-2; D call uncertain. CDR1 is SGHRS, CDR2 YFSETQ, per germline. CDR3 size: 13 residues. The CDR3 reads CAGSLGGYDGYTF. The CDR3 DNA, read in part, is TGCGCCGGCAGCTTGGGAGGGTACGACGGC.